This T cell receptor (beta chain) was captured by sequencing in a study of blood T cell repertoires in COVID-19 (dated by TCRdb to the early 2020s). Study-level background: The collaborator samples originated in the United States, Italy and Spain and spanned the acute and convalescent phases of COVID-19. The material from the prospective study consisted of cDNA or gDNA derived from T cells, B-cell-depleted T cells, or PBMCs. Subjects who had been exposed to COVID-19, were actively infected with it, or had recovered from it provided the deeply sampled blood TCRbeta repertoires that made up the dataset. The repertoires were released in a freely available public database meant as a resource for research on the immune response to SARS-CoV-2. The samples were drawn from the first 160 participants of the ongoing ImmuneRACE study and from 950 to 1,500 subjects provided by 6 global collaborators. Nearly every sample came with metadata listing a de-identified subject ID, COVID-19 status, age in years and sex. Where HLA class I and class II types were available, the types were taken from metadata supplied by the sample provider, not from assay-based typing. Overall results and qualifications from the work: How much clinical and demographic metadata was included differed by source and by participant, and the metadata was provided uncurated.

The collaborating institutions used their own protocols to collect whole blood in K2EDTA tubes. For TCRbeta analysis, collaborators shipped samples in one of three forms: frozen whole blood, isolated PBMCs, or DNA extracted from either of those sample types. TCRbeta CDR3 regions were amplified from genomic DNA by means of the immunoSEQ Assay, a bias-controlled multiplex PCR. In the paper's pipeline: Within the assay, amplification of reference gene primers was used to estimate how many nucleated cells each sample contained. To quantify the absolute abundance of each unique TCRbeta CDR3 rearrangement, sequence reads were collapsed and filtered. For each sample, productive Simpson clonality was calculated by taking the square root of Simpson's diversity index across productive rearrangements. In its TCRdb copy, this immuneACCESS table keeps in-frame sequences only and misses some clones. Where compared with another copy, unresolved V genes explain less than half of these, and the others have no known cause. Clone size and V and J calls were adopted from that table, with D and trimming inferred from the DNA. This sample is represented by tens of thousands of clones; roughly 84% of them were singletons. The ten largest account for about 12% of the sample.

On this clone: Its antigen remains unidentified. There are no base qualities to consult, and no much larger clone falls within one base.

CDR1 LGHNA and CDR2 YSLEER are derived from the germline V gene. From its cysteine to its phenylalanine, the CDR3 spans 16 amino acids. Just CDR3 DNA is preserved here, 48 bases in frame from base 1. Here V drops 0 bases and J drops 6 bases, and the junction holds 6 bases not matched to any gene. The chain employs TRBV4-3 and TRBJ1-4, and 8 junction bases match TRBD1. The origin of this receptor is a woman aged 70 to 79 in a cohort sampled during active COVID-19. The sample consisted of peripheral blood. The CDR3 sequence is CASSQDLTGEYEKLFF. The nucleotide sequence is TGCGCCAGCAGCCAAGATTTGACAGGGGAGTATGAAAAACTGTTTTTT.